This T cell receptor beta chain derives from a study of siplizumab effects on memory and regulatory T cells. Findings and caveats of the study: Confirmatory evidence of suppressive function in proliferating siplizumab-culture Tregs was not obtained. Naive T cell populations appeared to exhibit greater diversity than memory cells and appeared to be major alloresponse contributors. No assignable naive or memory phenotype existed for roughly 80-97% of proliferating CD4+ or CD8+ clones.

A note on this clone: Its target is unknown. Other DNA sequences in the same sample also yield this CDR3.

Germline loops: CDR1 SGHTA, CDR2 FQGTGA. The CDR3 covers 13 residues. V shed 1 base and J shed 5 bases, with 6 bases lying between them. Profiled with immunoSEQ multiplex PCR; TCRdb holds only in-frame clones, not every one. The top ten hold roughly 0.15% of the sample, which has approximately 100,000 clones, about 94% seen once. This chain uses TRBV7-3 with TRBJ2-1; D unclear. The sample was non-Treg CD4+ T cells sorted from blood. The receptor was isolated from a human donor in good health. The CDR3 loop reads CASSLMRDNEQFF. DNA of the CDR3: TGTGCCAGCAGCTTAATGCGTGACAATGAGCAGTTCTTC.